This T cell receptor (beta chain) was documented in a study of shared clonotypes between healthy human individuals. Study details: A couple of women and a few men aged 18 to 49 made up the donors. Study-wide results and limits: Sharing across four donors was highest in naive CD4 (around 5%) and lowest in memory CD8 (around 0.4%).

Trimming pared 7 bases from V and 2 bases from J, leaving 16 bases between. This CDR3 has 14 amino acids. Germline V lookup: CDR1 SGDLS, CDR2 YYNGEE. With regard to this clone: What it binds is unknown.

The naive CD8 population came from CD45RO-negative cells selected for CCR7, without terminally differentiated effector memory CD45RA+ cells. Sequencing used immunoSEQ multiplex PCR; TCRdb keeps in-frame clones, though not all of them. This sample has approximately 2,000,000 clones; around 93% occur once, and the top ten carry around 1.7%. This clonotype originated in a man in his late teens or twenties in good health. Some clones in this sample may be carry-over from other donors' samples. Sequenced sample: naive CD8+ T cells from PBMCs. The J gene is TRBJ2-7, the V gene TRBV9; a weak D match, TRBD2 (5 bases). For the CDR3, the DNA is TGTGCCAGCGGCCTCTCAGCGGATCCCTACGAGCAGTACTTC. Protein: CASGLSADPYEQYF.